The 5 T cell receptor beta chains below come from one sample, sequenced in a study of vaccination effects on CD4 cells after COVID-19. Method: immunoSEQ multiplex PCR; TCRdb's copy keeps in-frame clones and lacks some. The repertoire consists of about 34,000 clones, with 73% occurring once and the leading ten covering about 33%. ViraFEST assay sequencing came after antigen-specific CD4+ T cells were expanded with viral peptide pools. Following 10 days of culture, CD4+ T cells were isolated. Infection with SARS-CoV-2 occurred in the person between March and December 2020, and PCR confirmed it. No antigen has been identified for these receptors. Sequencing used CD4+ T cells from PBMCs cultured with a peptide pool, obtained before COVID-19 vaccination. These receptors came from a human donor who had a prior SARS-CoV-2 infection.

V usage is TRBV9 and J usage is TRBJ2-5, with a weak D call TRBD1 (5 bases). Looked up from germline, CDR1 is SGDLS and CDR2 is YYNGEE. Trimming took 2 bases from V and 5 from J, leaving 10 bases between them. This CDR3 contains 13 residues. The CDR3 bases are TGTGCCAGCAGCGTTGGGGCCTGGGAGACCCAGTACTTC. Its translation: CASSVGAWETQYF.

The chain carries TRBV6-5 and TRBJ2-7; tentative D call: TRBD2 (6 bases). V gave up 9 bases and J gave up 2 bases, with 17 bases separating them. In germline, CDR1 is MNHEY, CDR2 SVGAGI. The CDR3 runs to 14 residues. CDR3 protein: CASREDLSTYEQYF. CDR3 nucleotide sequence: TGTGCCAGTAGGGAGGACTTGTCCACCTACGAGCAGTACTTC.

This clone was seen more than once but under ten times. The chain couples TRBV27 to TRBJ2-7, with TRBD1 matching over 8 bases. With 3 bases clipped from V and 4 bases from J, the junction kept 2 bases outside the gene matches. CDR3 length: 13 amino acids. Germline CDR1 MNHEY, CDR2 SMNVEV (reference sequence). The chain's CDR3 is CASSFDRGYEQYF. In DNA, the CDR3 is TGTGCCAGCAGTTTCGACAGGGGATACGAGCAGTACTTC.

The genes are TRBV20-1 and TRBJ2-7; possible D gene TRBD1, 5 bases. The germline V gene has CDR1 DFQATT and CDR2 SNEGSKA (reference sequence). The length of the CDR3 is 11 residues. Trimming took 5 bases from V and 4 from J, leaving 9 bases between them. The CDR3 DNA sequence: TGCAGTGCTTTTGGACAATACGAGCAGTACTTC. Amino acids: CSAFGQYEQYF.

This clone was counted between two and nine times. CDR3 bases: TGCGCCAGCAGCCAAGATAGACTAGCGGGGAACAATGAGCAGTTCTTC. It is translated as CASSQDRLAGNNEQFF. V gene TRBV4-3 combines with J gene TRBJ2-1, with 11 bases matching TRBD2. The CDR3 is made up of 16 amino acids. Germline values: CDR1 LGHNA, CDR2 YSLEER. V was pared by 0 bases and J by 5 bases, with 3 bases of the junction left unmatched.